This record concerns one T cell receptor (beta chain) sequence. Scientists made TCR beta libraries using quantitative 5'-RACE with molecular barcodes. TCRdb recomputed calls from the 5' RACE reads with MiXCR, one row per CDR3 protein. This table holds around 210,000 distinct CDR3 sequences, 8% to 10% found once. These data are taken from a study of CD8 T cells in ankylosing spondylitis. The V gene's germline CDR1 is GTSNPN and CDR2 SVGIG (reference sequence). The CDR3 runs 11 residues. V was pared by 0 bases and J by 8 bases, with 7 bases between. This receptor was obtained from a female donor with ankylosing spondylitis or in good health (not recorded which). The specimen was blood, either unsorted or a sorted T cell fraction (not recorded which). J is TRBJ1-1 and V is TRBV30, with D tentatively TRBD1 (5 bases). The CDR3: CAWSVGAEAFF. CDR3 sequence (DNA): TGTGCCTGGAGTGTAGGGGCAGAAGCTTTCTTT.